This TCR beta chain stems from a study of low-dose radiotherapy and immunotherapy resistance in tumors. Study in general: Intravenous ipilimumab 1 mg/kg every six weeks was given with nivolumab 240 mg every two weeks. Cyclophosphamide went in intravenously at 200 mg/m2 every two weeks, one day before radiation and immunotherapy.

First-strand cDNA relied on TRAV- and TRBV-specific primers spanning alpha and beta chains. PCR amplification of the TCRs was performed with Phusion for 20 PCR cycles, and it relied on a constant-region primer together with a V-primer adapter. mRNA isolates were amplified via in vitro transcription. TCRdb fed the reads into MiXCR, producing one record per CDR3 protein. The sample shows over 65,000 distinct CDR3 sequences, 18% of them seen only once. As to time point: before trial treatment. V was cut by 2 bases and J by 7 bases, with 14 bases left in between. The CDR3 extends over 15 amino acids. There are many counts of this clonotype.

This clonotype was obtained from a male donor with prostate cancer. The V gene is TRBV12-3 or TRBV12-4, the J gene TRBJ1-4; D not certain. The specimen was PBMCs, collected before treatment. The CDR3 DNA reads as TGTGCCAGCAGTTTAAGTGGGGAGTCGAGTGAAAAACTGTTTTTT. Translating it yields CASSLSGESSEKLFF.